This T cell receptor beta chain emerged from a study of regulatory T cells in long-lasting Graves disease. Study-level results: Persistent disease preferred TRBV28, TRBJ1-2 and TRBJ2-5. Only peripheral blood was studied, not thyroid tissue.

This clonotype was seen many times. As yet, its antigen is unknown. As to time point: newly diagnosed GD, antithyroid drugs for less than 3 months. RNA extracted from PBMCs served as the sequencing template. EDTA tubes collected roughly 9 milliliters of peripheral blood. The length of the CDR3 is 15 residues. CDR1 and CDR2 from the germline V gene are MGHRA and YSYEKL. V lost 1 base, J lost 2 bases, and 9 bases lay in between. Investigators prepared the TCR beta libraries by applying iRepertoire HTBI primers and Arm-PCR of CDR3 regions. TCRdb passed the multiplex PCR reads through MiXCR, listing each CDR3 protein once. Of about 350,000 distinct CDR3 sequences listed, 16% are singletons. In addition, the sample was reused for a study of T cells in Graves' hyperthyroidism and ophthalmopathy. That source reports: From stable hyperthyroidism, ophthalmopathy was set apart by a 13 V-J model.

The chain has TRBV4-1 and TRBJ1-5; D gene uncertain. The TCR was taken from a man between 40 and 49 years old with Graves disease. The source was peripheral blood mononuclear cells (PBMCs), collected at new diagnosis, from a patient treated with antithyroid drugs. The CDR3: CASSQGFPGNQPQHF. Written as DNA, the CDR3 is TGCGCCAGCAGCCAAGGATTCCCAGGCAATCAGCCCCAGCATTTT.